These T cell receptor beta chains were read from a single sample in a study of Ad26.COV2.S vaccination and SARS-CoV-2 variants. Clones were sequenced by immunoSEQ multiplex PCR, and TCRdb holds only the in-frame ones, with some missing. The sample carries roughly 460,000 clones, around 89% recorded once. The sequenced sample was peripheral blood, obtained in a trial of Ad26.COV2.S vaccine versus placebo. Receptors originate from a person between 18 and 65 years old who received the Ad26.COV2.S COVID-19 vaccine or a placebo. CDR3s include the opening cysteine and the closing phenylalanine or tryptophan. D genes are given only for firm matches.

d_gene: -; j_gene: TRBJ1-1; v_gene: TRBV18; CDR3aa: CASSPRGWNTEAFF
d_gene: TRBD2; j_gene: TRBJ2-3; v_gene: TRBV7-2; CDR3aa: CARSLDPPGLAGGRLTQYF
d_gene: TRBD2; j_gene: TRBJ2-1; v_gene: TRBV9; CDR3aa: CASSGLPGLAGKTYNEQFF
d_gene: -; j_gene: TRBJ1-5; v_gene: TRBV28; CDR3aa: CATVRGRQPQHF
d_gene: -; j_gene: TRBJ2-4; v_gene: TRBV5-1; CDR3aa: CASSLDLRESRKNIQYF
d_gene: -; j_gene: TRBJ2-7; v_gene: TRBV6-5; CDR3aa: CASTGISSYEQYF
d_gene: -; j_gene: TRBJ1-1; v_gene: TRBV3-1/TRBV3-2; CDR3aa: CASSQSVILGHEAFF
d_gene: -; j_gene: TRBJ2-3; v_gene: TRBV6-2/TRBV6-3; CDR3aa: CASSYRDTDTQYF
d_gene: -; j_gene: TRBJ1-2; v_gene: TRBV5-4; CDR3aa: CASSITGYGYTF
d_gene: -; j_gene: TRBJ1-2; v_gene: TRBV7-9; CDR3aa: CASSQNWDVGGYTF
d_gene: -; j_gene: TRBJ2-1; v_gene: TRBV7-2; CDR3aa: CASSLIFRARQFF
d_gene: -; j_gene: TRBJ1-1; v_gene: TRBV4-1; CDR3aa: CASSQEVGRGRNTEAFF
d_gene: TRBD1; j_gene: TRBJ1-2; v_gene: TRBV29-1; CDR3aa: CSVEGRDRVDYGYTF
d_gene: -; j_gene: TRBJ1-2; v_gene: TRBV30; CDR3aa: CACHDLFLGGYTF
d_gene: -; j_gene: TRBJ1-2; v_gene: TRBV19; CDR3aa: CASSIQESNYGYTF
d_gene: -; j_gene: TRBJ2-7; v_gene: TRBV28; CDR3aa: CASSIIGRLKYF
d_gene: -; j_gene: TRBJ1-1; v_gene: TRBV18; CDR3aa: CASSWTEGGTEAFF
d_gene: -; j_gene: TRBJ1-4; v_gene: TRBV19; CDR3aa: CASSIEGGTNEKLFF
d_gene: -; j_gene: TRBJ2-3; v_gene: TRBV4-1; CDR3aa: CASSQAEGRFGKSTDTQYF
d_gene: -; j_gene: TRBJ2-3; v_gene: TRBV6-6; CDR3aa: CASSYLGTDTQYF
d_gene: TRBD2; j_gene: TRBJ2-7; v_gene: TRBV6-6; CDR3aa: CASSSSGGRALYEQYF
d_gene: -; j_gene: TRBJ1-1; v_gene: TRBV28; CDR3aa: CASSFWGQANTEAFF
d_gene: -; j_gene: TRBJ2-4; v_gene: TRBV6-5; CDR3aa: CASSPFENIQYF
d_gene: -; j_gene: TRBJ1-5; v_gene: TRBV7-8; CDR3aa: CASSLVWGQVSNQPQHF
d_gene: -; j_gene: TRBJ2-7; v_gene: TRBV3-1/TRBV3-2; CDR3aa: CASSQDDGIGYEQYF
d_gene: TRBD2; j_gene: TRBJ2-1; v_gene: TRBV29-1; CDR3aa: CSVWSTGLAAYNEQFF
d_gene: TRBD1; j_gene: TRBJ1-1; v_gene: TRBV6-6; CDR3aa: CASRPRDREAFF
d_gene: -; j_gene: TRBJ2-7; v_gene: TRBV6-5; CDR3aa: CASSYPGRVEQYF
d_gene: -; j_gene: TRBJ1-1; v_gene: TRBV2; CDR3aa: CASSVPEGTEAFF
d_gene: -; j_gene: TRBJ2-1; v_gene: TRBV13; CDR3aa: CASSLGGNEQFF
d_gene: TRBD1; j_gene: TRBJ1-3; v_gene: TRBV7-8; CDR3aa: CASSLVHDRAGNTIYF
d_gene: -; j_gene: TRBJ1-2; v_gene: TRBV6-5; CDR3aa: CASSSGTRSPYGYTF
d_gene: -; j_gene: TRBJ2-7; v_gene: TRBV7-8; CDR3aa: CASATQYDGEQYF
d_gene: -; j_gene: TRBJ2-7; v_gene: TRBV6-1; CDR3aa: CASSEPGNHEQYF
d_gene: -; j_gene: TRBJ2-7; v_gene: TRBV28; CDR3aa: CASSLRAERGEQYF
d_gene: TRBD2; j_gene: TRBJ2-7; v_gene: TRBV11-2; CDR3aa: CASSLGTSFHEQYF
d_gene: -; j_gene: TRBJ2-7; v_gene: TRBV9; CDR3aa: CASSVGDSYEQYF
d_gene: -; j_gene: TRBJ1-3; v_gene: TRBV9; CDR3aa: CASSVESDLNSGNTIYF
d_gene: -; j_gene: TRBJ2-7; v_gene: TRBV20-1; CDR3aa: CSAESGEQYF
d_gene: -; j_gene: TRBJ1-2; v_gene: TRBV27; CDR3aa: CASSLSRDGRSYGYTF
d_gene: TRBD2; j_gene: TRBJ2-7; v_gene: TRBV6-2/TRBV6-3; CDR3aa: CASSYGVGTSNYEQYF
d_gene: -; j_gene: TRBJ2-1; v_gene: TRBV19; CDR3aa: CASSTDNEQFF
d_gene: -; j_gene: TRBJ2-1; v_gene: TRBV28; CDR3aa: CASRLTRGALTYNEQFF
d_gene: TRBD2; j_gene: TRBJ2-2; v_gene: TRBV5-1; CDR3aa: CASSSGTSGTGELFF
d_gene: -; j_gene: TRBJ2-5; v_gene: TRBV5-1; CDR3aa: CASSLGIGRVRETQYF